This TCR beta chain was observed in a study of shared clonotypes between healthy human individuals (TCRdb year 2020). A note on the overall study: The cohort comprised a couple of women and a few men aged 18 to 49 years. For each donor, CD4 naive and CD4 memory were each given three plates, CD8 naive was given two plates, and CD8 memory was given one plate. Blood TCR repertoires of a handful of healthy adults were deeply sequenced to estimate repertoire size and the extent of clonotype sharing between individuals. To increase sequencing depth and limit assay-specific biases, different laboratories used diverse techniques to prepare libraries and sequence TCR repertoires. Each donor's leukapheresis produced roughly between roughly 0.85 and 10 billion PBMCs. Paper-wide results and their limitations: Pairwise subsampling indicated that sequencing depth was expected to affect the degree of clonotype sharing among donors. Across four donors, roughly 5.4% of naive CD4, 3% to 3.5% of naive CD8, around 2.5% of memory CD4, and about 0.44% of memory CD8 clonotypes were shared. Even with the large sequencing depth, rarefaction of the sorted-subset datasets indicated that sequencing was incomplete. The genetic and exposure-history diversity represented was limited by the small number of donors. Naive subsets generally had larger estimated clonotype richness than memory subsets. Sampling was limited to blood, and TCR repertoires in tissue likely differ from TCR repertoires in blood. Compared with non-shared clonotypes, the clonotypes found in all four sorted-subset donors had higher generation probabilities.

CD8 naive samples consisted of CD45RO-negative cells that were positively selected for CCR7, yielding a CD45RA+CCR7+ population without TemRA cells. Healthy HIV-negative adults with no recently reported acute infections or vaccinations were included as donors. Only Caucasian adults living in Nashville, Tennessee, USA were represented among the donors. Blood was collected by leukapheresis, and PBMCs were isolated by Ficoll-Histopaque density gradient centrifugation and then cryopreserved in liquid nitrogen vapor phase. Purity and quantity of every magnetically sorted T cell population were checked by analytical flow cytometry. Genomic DNA was isolated from every sorted fraction and measured by UV absorbance on a Nanodrop 2000c. Using the deep immunoSEQ assay, TCR CDR3 regions were amplified from genomic DNA by multiplex PCR. Genomic DNA extracted from each cell subset was distributed evenly over all wells of several immunoSEQ 96-well plates, and each plate served as one replicate. Each replicate PCR for sorted subsets received 150 to 250 ng genomic DNA, equal to about 30,000 T cell genomes. Purified libraries were measured with a Qubit 3.0 fluorometer, size-checked on a Bioanalyzer 2100, and measured again with the KAPA Library Quantification kit. A separate single-read 150-cycle Illumina NextSeq 550 flow cell was used to sequence each immunoSEQ 96-well plate. The study's own analysis went as follows. Because the immunoSEQ output held only junctional sequences and lacked quality scores, the filtering could not match the filtering applied to full-length reads. Sequences were annotated with PyIR, a Python wrapper for IgBLAST v1.9, and V/J genes and CDR3 were assigned using IMGT germline references. Reads with weak V/J assignments (E-value above 1e-6), missing CDR3, stop codons, out-of-frame junctions, or ambiguous translated residues were removed. V3J clonotypes were defined as sequences sharing the same inferred V gene, J gene, and CDR3 amino acid sequence. To compute the percentage overlap between repertoires, the number of shared unique clonotypes was divided by the size of the smaller repertoire. RTK rarefaction, the Chao1 estimator, and Recon v2.1 estimates of unobserved clonotypes were used to assess repertoire richness. Generation probabilities were computed with OLGA for all TCRbeta clonotypes obtained by the gDNA method from several donors. The source is immuneACCESS, and TCRdb retained only in-frame sequences with V and J called. Part of the clones is not carried over; for the studies checked, unresolved V genes explain less than half of this, and the remainder is unexplained. D and trimming come from the DNA, and the V and J calls and clone size come from that table. The table for this sample lists about 1,800,000 clones; approximately 95% of them were counted only once. The ten largest clones take up 1.2% of the sample.

Including the terminal cysteine and phenylalanine, the CDR3 comprises 15 residues. The read is trimmed to its CDR3 DNA, 45 bases read in frame from base 1. A distance of 14 bases separates the germline ends of V and J, which lose 4 bases and 3 bases respectively. CDR1 and CDR2, looked up from the germline V gene, are SGDLS and YYNGEE. On this clone itself: Which antigen it targets is not known. One base away there is no much larger clone; base qualities are not given.

The chain is assembled from TRBV9 and TRBJ1-3; D gene: possibly TRBD1, on 5 matching bases. The clonotype comes from a man aged 18 to 29 in good health. Material for sequencing was naive CD8+ T cells sorted from blood. What the cell subset or site label conveys for this sample: CD45RA+CCR7+. DNA sequence: TGTGCCAGCAGCTCCTCCGGGACGGATGGAAACACCATATATTTT. Translation gives CASSSSGTDGNTIYF. The reference TRBV9 and TRBJ1-3 proteins fill in what lies around the CDR3, so the full variable domain reads DSGVTQTPKHLITATGQRVTLRCSPRSGDLSVYWYQQSLDQGLQFLIQYYNGEERAKGNILERFSAQQFPDLHSELNLSSLELGDSALYFCASSSSGTDGNTIYFGEGSWLTVV.